Presented here are 26 T cell receptor beta chains from one specimen sequenced in a study of regulatory T cells in long-lasting Graves disease. As to time point: newly diagnosed GD, antithyroid drugs for less than 3 months. PBMCs provided the RNA from which the TCR library was made. Arm-PCR with iRepertoire HTBI primers amplified the CDR3 regions for these TCR beta libraries. TCRdb fed the multiplex PCR reads into MiXCR, producing one record per CDR3 protein. The sample records fewer than 400,000 distinct CDR3 sequences, about 20% being singletons. Material: peripheral blood mononuclear cells (PBMCs), obtained at new diagnosis, from a patient treated with antithyroid drugs. The receptors stem from a female donor with Graves disease.

This clonotype was seen many times. This chain links TRBV19 with TRBJ1-5, with 8 positions matching TRBD1. The germline V gene encodes CDR1 LNHDA and CDR2 SQIVND (reference sequence). CDR3 size: 15 residues. V dropped 5 bases and J dropped 0; count of bases not matched to a gene: 3. CDR3 sequence reads: CASSQTGDSNQPQHF. Here the CDR3 DNA reads TGTGCCAGTAGTCAGACAGGGGATAGCAATCAGCCCCAGCATTTT.

This clonotype appeared many times. The gene calls are TRBV24-1 and TRBJ1-5; D might be TRBD1 (6 bases). CDR1 and CDR2 (germline): KGHDR, SFDVKD. Trimming removed 10 bases at V and 0 bases at J, with 15 bases between. The CDR3 runs 15 residues. The CDR3 is CATSAGAYSNQPQHF. The CDR3 bases are TGTGCCACTTCTGCGGGGGCATATAGCAATCAGCCCCAGCATTTT.

CDR3 region: CASSRGRLQPQHF. The DNA for the CDR3 is TGTGCCAGCAGCCGCGGGAGGCTTCAGCCCCAGCATTTT. V usage is TRBV6-1 and J usage is TRBJ1-5; the D is unclear. The CDR3 is made up of 13 amino acids. Germline V gene data show CDR1 as MNHNS and CDR2 as SASEGT. Trimming removed 6 bases from V and 6 bases from J, with 12 bases in between.

In this sample, this clonotype turned up many times. V gene TRBV28 combines with J gene TRBJ2-7, with no clear D. V lost 3 bases to trimming and J lost 6 bases, with 6 bases between them. The CDR3 has 11 amino acids. The germline gives CDR1 MDHEN, CDR2 SYDVKM. The CDR3 is CASSFNREQYF. DNA for the CDR3: TGTGCCAGCAGTTTCAATCGCGAGCAGTACTTC.

Many counts were recorded for this clonotype. The chain combines TRBV7-2 with TRBJ2-4; TRBD2 might be the D (5 bases). The CDR3 has 13 amino acids. The V and J ends lost 4 bases and 10 bases respectively, with 14 bases between them. Germline V gives CDR1 SGHTA, CDR2 FQGNSA. CDR3 amino acids: CASSSEGLGIQYF. Here the CDR3 DNA reads TGTGCCAGCAGCTCCGAGGGTCTAGGGATTCAGTACTTC.

This clonotype was observed many times. The chain couples TRBV12-3 or TRBV12-4 to TRBJ2-1; TRBD2 aligns across 8 bases. The CDR3 consists of 15 residues. The junction had 8 bases not matched to a gene; V was cut back by 6 bases and J by 4 bases. The CDR3 DNA is TGTGCCAGCAGCCCAGGAGCGGGAGTGTACAATGAGCAGTTCTTC. It encodes CASSPGAGVYNEQFF.

This clonotype was seen repeatedly, ten times or more. The chain has TRBV9 and TRBJ2-1; 8 bases align to TRBD1. This CDR3 spans 15 amino acids. Germline-derived CDR1 and CDR2 are SGDLS and YYNGEE. After removal of 3 bases from V and 7 bases from J, the junction contained 9 bases not matched to a gene. This CDR3 is CASSEIQGEWNEQFF. Written as DNA, the CDR3 is TGTGCCAGCAGCGAGATACAGGGGGAGTGGAATGAGCAGTTCTTC.

This clonotype was observed many times. The chain carries TRBV28 and TRBJ2-1; the D call may be TRBD1 or TRBD2 (5 bases each). The CDR3 sequence is 15 residues long. V dropped 7 bases and J dropped 0 bases, with 13 bases sitting between them. Germline V CDR1 and CDR2: MDHEN, SYDVKM. The CDR3 nucleotides are TGTGCCAGCACTTTGGGGGACCCCTCCTACAATGAGCAGTTCTTC. Amino acids: CASTLGDPSYNEQFF.

This clonotype was counted many times. V is TRBV6-2 or TRBV6-3 and J is TRBJ2-5, with D possibly called TRBD1 or TRBD2 (5 bases each). The V end lost 5 bases, the J end lost 5 bases, and 12 bases lay between the germline ends. The germline V gene has CDR1 MNHEY and CDR2 SVGEGT. CDR3 length: 13 residues. CDR3 DNA: TGTGCCAGCAGTGTAGGGTGGGGGGAGACCCAGTACTTC. Its translation is CASSVGWGETQYF.

This sequence joins TRBV20-1 and TRBJ1-2; D unclear. Trimming removed 0 bases at V and 8 bases at J, with 10 bases between. The CDR3 has 12 amino acids. Germline V gene data show CDR1 as DFQATT and CDR2 as SNEGSKA (reference sequence). CDR3 residues: CSARDLGRGYTF. Here the CDR3 DNA reads TGCAGTGCTAGAGATTTAGGGAGGGGCTACACCTTC.

The chain joins TRBV9 to TRBJ2-7; TRBD2 matches 11 bases. CDR3 length: 17 residues. The V and J ends lost 0 bases and 2 bases, in that order; junction bases with no gene match: 7. Germline lookup yields CDR1 SGDLS and CDR2 YYNGEE. CDR3 protein: CASSVGNSGRATYEQYF. The CDR3 DNA is TGTGCCAGCAGCGTAGGAAATAGCGGGAGGGCCACCTACGAGCAGTACTTC.

This clonotype was detected many times. This sequence joins TRBV19 and TRBJ1-1; D is possibly TRBD1 (6 bases). Germline-derived CDR1 and CDR2 are LNHDA and SQIVND (reference sequence). V gave up 5 bases and J gave up 4 bases, with 14 bases separating them. The CDR3 covers 14 residues. CDR3 DNA sequence: TGTGCCAGTAGTCCACGACAGGTAGGCACTGAAGCTTTCTTT. This codes for CASSPRQVGTEAFF.

The sample holds many counts of this clonotype. The V gene is TRBV12-5, the J gene TRBJ2-1; TRBD2 matches at 13 bases. V lost 2 bases and J lost 6; bases outside the gene matches: 10. The CDR3 contains 18 residues. Germline V lookup: CDR1 LGHNT, CDR2 FRNRAP. The CDR3 DNA is TGTGCTAGTGGTTTGTCCCTCATCGGACTAGCGGGAGTCAATGAGCAGTTCTTC. Protein: CASGLSLIGLAGVNEQFF.

This clonotype has a count of ten or more. The V and J genes are TRBV6-2 or TRBV6-3 and TRBJ2-1, with 7 bases matching TRBD1. The CDR3 is 13 amino acids. The ends lost 8 bases at V and 2 bases at J; junction bases unmatched: 3. Germline V gene sequence: CDR1 MNHEY, CDR2 SVGEGT. The CDR3 is CASRGTAYNEQFF. The CDR3 DNA sequence: TGTGCCAGCCGAGGGACAGCCTACAATGAGCAGTTCTTC.

This clonotype occurred many times. CDR3 loop: CSARQPPPGYGYTF. DNA of the CDR3: TGCAGTGCTAGACAGCCCCCTCCCGGGTATGGCTACACCTTC. The chain couples TRBV20-1 to TRBJ1-2; D unclear. Per the germline V gene, CDR1 is DFQATT and CDR2 is SNEGSKA (reference sequence). Trimming cost V 2 bases and J 5 bases, with 15 bases left between them. This CDR3 contains 14 residues.

V usage is TRBV20-1 and J usage is TRBJ2-5; 9 bases are a match to TRBD2. Germline-derived CDR1 and CDR2 are DFQATT and SNEGSKA (reference sequence). Trimming removed 0 bases from V and 7 bases from J; junction bases left unmatched: 12. This CDR3 contains 16 residues. CDR3 nucleotides: TGCAGTGCTAGAGAGGAGTTAGCGGGAGTTTCCTCGACCCAGTACTTC. It specifies CSAREELAGVSSTQYF.

There are many counts of this clonotype. The chain is built from TRBV5-1 and TRBJ2-7; D tentatively fits TRBD1 or TRBD2 (5 bases each). Germline V CDR1 and CDR2: SGHRS, YFSETQ. This CDR3 region has 14 residues. Deletions cut 7 bases from V and 2 bases from J, with 16 bases between. This CDR3 reads CASVGTSAPYEQYF. CDR3 in DNA: TGCGCCAGCGTGGGGACGTCCGCCCCCTACGAGCAGTACTTC.

A remark on this clonotype: This likely traces to a read error, being one base from a far larger clone. The chain couples TRBV28 to TRBJ2-3; 7 nucleotides align to TRBD2. The J call is uncertain, as TRBJ2-7 better fits the DNA end. Germline assignment: CDR1 MDHEN and CDR2 SYDVKM. The CDR3 has 15 amino acids. CDR3 region: CAGSFSSGLSYEQYF. CDR3 nucleotides: TGTGCCGGCAGTTTCTCTAGCGGCTTATCCTACGAGCAGTACTTC.

A note on this clonotype: This sequence may be a read error, since a much larger clone differs from it by one base. The conserved phenylalanine or tryptophan normally closing the CDR3 is absent here, so this likely arose from a read error. The gene calls are TRBV7-8 and TRBJ2-1; 7 positions agree with TRBD1. Trimming cost V 5 bases and J 7 bases; bases outside gene matches: 8. CDR3 length: 14 amino acids. Germline loops: CDR1 SGHVS, CDR2 FQNEAQ. This CDR3 is CASSRRQGNNEQFY. The CDR3 DNA sequence: TGTGCCAGCAGCCGCCGACAGGGCAATAATGAGCAGTTCTAC.

This clonotype was seen a handful of times. The rearrangement joins TRBV20-1 to TRBJ1-2, with D perhaps matching TRBD1 (6 bases). The ends were cut back, 0 bases at V and 6 bases at J, with 14 bases in the middle. Per germline, CDR1 DFQATT and CDR2 SNEGSKA (reference sequence). There are 14 residues in the CDR3. CDR3 coding DNA: TGCAGTGCTAGAGACTTTTACAGGGACCATGGCTACACCTTC. Its protein product is CSARDFYRDHGYTF.

The chain couples TRBV4-1 to TRBJ2-1; a possible D gene is TRBD2 (6 bases). The CDR3 covers 18 residues. Trimming cost V 0 bases and J 4 bases, with 19 bases left between them. Germline CDR1 is MGHRA and CDR2 is YSYEKL. In nucleotides, the CDR3 is TGCGCCAGCAGCCAAGAAGACGACACCCGGAGGGATTACAATGAGCAGTTCTTC. Protein sequence: CASSQEDDTRRDYNEQFF.

This clonotype was observed many times. This chain joins TRBV5-6 and TRBJ1-5; weak D call: TRBD1 (5 bases). The CDR3 extends over 15 amino acids. V lost 5 bases, J lost 0 bases, and 12 bases lay in between. CDR1 SGHDT and CDR2 YYEEEE come from the germline V gene. CDR3 sequence reads: CASRPGIDSNQPQHF. The CDR3 DNA sequence: TGTGCCAGCAGGCCAGGGATCGATAGCAATCAGCCCCAGCATTTT.

There are many counts of this clonotype. The genes are TRBV20-1 and TRBJ2-7; weak D call: TRBD2 (5 bases). CDR1 and CDR2 from the germline V gene are DFQATT and SNEGSKA (reference sequence). V lost 5 bases to trimming and J lost 2 bases, with 10 bases between them. The CDR3 runs to 12 residues. This CDR3 is CSASGETYEQYF. The CDR3, as DNA: TGCAGTGCTTCCGGGGAAACCTACGAGCAGTACTTC.

This clonotype was counted at least ten times. The gene calls are TRBV10-1 and TRBJ1-6; TRBD1 matches 9 bases. The CDR3 contains 15 residues. With V trimmed by 11 bases and J by 10 bases, 15 bases remained unmatched. The germline CDR1 and CDR2 sequences are WNHNN and SYGVQD (reference sequence). The CDR3 sequence is CAPATLQGAGSPLHF. CDR3 coding DNA: TGCGCCCCGGCAACCTTACAGGGGGCTGGATCACCCCTCCACTTT.

This clonotype was recorded many times. The chain links TRBV12-3 or TRBV12-4 to TRBJ2-7; possible D gene TRBD2, 6 bases. V was shortened by 5 bases and J by 4 bases, with 15 bases between the two germline ends. This CDR3 contains 14 residues. The CDR3 DNA reads TGTGCCAGCAGTCGCCGCAGGGACTCATACGAGCAGTACTTC. Residues: CASSRRRDSYEQYF.

The J gene is TRBJ1-6, the V gene TRBV28; a weak D match, TRBD1 (5 bases). Trimming took 3 bases from V and 0 from J, leaving 18 bases between them. This CDR3 region has 19 residues. The germline V gene has CDR1 MDHEN and CDR2 SYDVKM. As DNA, the CDR3 is TGTGCCAGCAGTTTTCCACACGGGACGGCCAGCTCCTATAATTCACCCCTCCACTTT. Translating it yields CASSFPHGTASSYNSPLHF.